This is a list of T cell receptor beta chains from one sample in a study of graft-versus-host responses after intestinal transplantation. Sequencing was performed with immunoSEQ multiplex PCR; in TCRdb, only in-frame clones are kept and a portion is missing. The sample carries 20,000 to 25,000 clones, roughly 33% recorded once. The sample here was alloreactive CD8+ T cells from a mixed lymphocyte reaction culture, taken before intestinal transplant. The receptors here all came from a human patient who received an intestinal transplant. CDR3s include the opening cysteine and the closing phenylalanine or tryptophan. The order of the fields is CDR3 protein, CDR3 DNA, clone size, V gene, J gene, CDR3 length, D gene. The D gene is left open where the match is weak. Clone size, where shown, is once, few, many, or a class for clones that have expanded.

CDR3: CASRSVGNNYGYTF
DNA: TGTGCCAGCCGATCAGTGGGGAATAACTATGGCTACACCTTC
size: -
V: TRBV6-5
J: TRBJ1-2
length: 14
D: -

CDR3: CASSPSGSRNEQFF
DNA: TGTGCCAGCAGCCCTAGCGGGAGTCGCAATGAGCAGTTCTTC
size: -
V: TRBV7-9
J: TRBJ2-1
length: 14
D: TRBD2

CDR3: CANRLGLLSGANVLTF
DNA: TGTGCCAACCGGCTCGGACTCCTCTCTGGGGCCAACGTCCTGACTTTC
size: few
V: TRBV7-9
J: TRBJ2-6
length: 16
D: -

CDR3: CASSPSDEQETTF
DNA: TGTGCCAGCAGCCCTTCTGATGAGCAAGAAACCACCTTC
size: few
V: TRBV7-9
J: TRBJ1-2
length: 13
D: -

CDR3: CASSLAYQGASYNEQFF
DNA: TGTGCCAGCAGCTTAGCATATCAGGGGGCATCCTACAATGAGCAGTTCTTC
size: few
V: TRBV7-6
J: TRBJ2-1
length: 17
D: TRBD1

CDR3: CASSLVTSGYNEQFF
DNA: TGTGCCAGCAGCTTAGTAACTAGCGGCTACAATGAGCAGTTCTTC
size: -
V: TRBV13
J: TRBJ2-1
length: 15
D: TRBD2

CDR3: CASSPYRNTEAFF
DNA: TGTGCCAGCAGCCCATATCGGAACACTGAAGCTTTCTTT
size: -
V: TRBV14
J: TRBJ1-1
length: 13
D: -

CDR3: CASRGMYSNQPQHF
DNA: TGTGCCAGCAGGGGGATGTATAGCAATCAGCCCCAGCATTTT
size: medium-sized
V: TRBV6-5
J: TRBJ1-5
length: 14
D: -

CDR3: CASSIFPAYEQYF
DNA: TGTGCCAGTAGTATATTTCCAGCCTACGAGCAGTACTTC
size: medium-sized
V: TRBV19
J: TRBJ2-7
length: 13
D: -

CDR3: CASGATGQNQPQHF
DNA: TGTGCCAGCGGAGCGACGGGACAGAATCAGCCCCAGCATTTT
size: medium-sized
V: TRBV6-4
J: TRBJ1-5
length: 14
D: TRBD1

CDR3: CGVEDVLGEPSSYNEQFF
DNA: TGCGGCGTTGAAGACGTCCTCGGGGAGCCCTCTTCTTACAATGAGCAGTTCTTC
size: -
V: TRBV29-1
J: TRBJ2-1
length: 18
D: -

CDR3: CASGGVYNEQFF
DNA: TGCGCCAGCGGGGGGGTTTACAATGAGCAGTTCTTC
size: -
V: TRBV10-1
J: TRBJ2-1
length: 12
D: TRBD2

CDR3: CASSFGVGGYEQYF
DNA: TGTGCCAGCAGCTTCGGGGTAGGCGGCTACGAGCAGTACTTC
size: -
V: TRBV5-3
J: TRBJ2-7
length: 14
D: -

CDR3: CAWTLRGGWGPQHF
DNA: TGTGCCTGGACCTTACGGGGGGGCTGGGGGCCCCAGCATTTT
size: -
V: TRBV30
J: TRBJ1-5
length: 14
D: -

CDR3: CASSPPGPYNSPLHF
DNA: TGTGCCAGCAGCCCCCCTGGGCCCTATAATTCACCCCTCCACTTT
size: once
V: TRBV7-9
J: TRBJ1-6
length: 15
D: -

CDR3: CASSRTTSGRWGNGELFF
DNA: TGTGCCAGCAGCCGGACCACTAGCGGGAGATGGGGGAACGGGGAGCTGTTTTTT
size: few
V: TRBV11-2
J: TRBJ2-2
length: 18
D: TRBD2

CDR3: CASSLAVDYEQYF
DNA: TGTGCCAGCAGCTTAGCTGTTGATTACGAGCAGTACTTC
size: -
V: TRBV7-6
J: TRBJ2-7
length: 13
D: -

CDR3: CASSLLGGTDTQYF
DNA: TGTGCCAGCAGCTTGCTGGGGGGGACAGATACGCAGTATTTT
size: -
V: TRBV7-6
J: TRBJ2-3
length: 14
D: TRBD2

CDR3: CASSLGQGAYEQYF
DNA: TGTGCCAGCAGTTTGGGACAGGGGGCTTACGAGCAGTACTTC
size: medium-sized
V: TRBV27
J: TRBJ2-7
length: 14
D: TRBD1

CDR3: CASSSHLIWASGRGPYNEQFF
DNA: TGTGCCAGCAGCTCGCACCTTATATGGGCTAGCGGGAGGGGTCCATACAATGAGCAGTTCTTC
size: -
V: TRBV9
J: TRBJ2-1
length: 21
D: TRBD2